One sample yielded the 21 T cell receptor beta chains listed below, sequenced in a study of shared clonotypes between healthy human individuals. TCRdb's table, derived via immunoSEQ multiplex PCR, lists solely in-frame clones and lacks some. In the table there are nearly 1,000,000 clones, over 60% of which are singletons. Sequencing used memory CD4+ T cells sorted from blood. Stated subset: CD45RA-negative fraction. Receptors originate from a man between 18 and 35 years old in good health.

This clone came up once. The chain recombines TRBV5-1 with TRBJ2-2, with 7 bases matching TRBD2. Germline V CDR1 and CDR2: SGHRS, YFSETQ. V lost 3 bases, J lost 1 base, and 6 bases stayed unmatched. CDR3 length: 16 residues. The CDR3, as DNA: TGCGCCAGCAGCTCCATGACTAGCCTGAACACCGGGGAGCTGTTTTTT. Its translation is CASSSMTSLNTGELFF.

This clone was counted ten times or more. V usage is TRBV11-1 and J usage is TRBJ2-3; either TRBD1 or TRBD2 may supply D (5 bases each). The CDR3 spans 13 residues. The germline V gene encodes CDR1 SGHAT and CDR2 FQDESV (reference sequence). V was shortened by 6 bases and J by 5 bases, with 12 bases between the two germline ends. CDR3 nucleotide sequence: TGTGCCAGCAGTCGGGACGTTAAAGATACGCAGTATTTT. It yields the protein CASSRDVKDTQYF.

The V call is TRBV5-8, the J call TRBJ1-2; no reliable D call. The CDR3 contains 14 residues. V was pared by 4 bases and J by 2 bases, with 12 bases between. The germline V gene encodes CDR1 SGHTS and CDR2 YDEGEE. The CDR3 DNA sequence: TGTGCCAGCAGCCGCACTTCCGGGAACTATGGCTACACCTTC. It codes for CASSRTSGNYGYTF.

V is TRBV18 and J is TRBJ1-1; 8 bases align to TRBD1. Germline trimming cut 2 bases from V and 4 bases from J; bases unmatched to any gene: 3. Germline assignment: CDR1 KGHSH and CDR2 LQKENI. This CDR3 is built from 14 residues. The CDR3: CASSPATGVTEAFF. CDR3 coding DNA: TGTGCCAGCTCACCAGCGACAGGGGTCACTGAAGCTTTCTTT.

The gene calls are TRBV28 and TRBJ2-5; perhaps TRBD1 as D (6 bases). Germline CDR1 is MDHEN and CDR2 is SYDVKM. The CDR3 sequence is 14 residues long. Trimming shortened V by 3 bases and J by 5 bases, and 13 bases separated the two germline ends. Here the CDR3 DNA reads TGTGCCAGCAGTTTTGGGGGCTTGGGGGAGACCCAGTACTTC. This encodes CASSFGGLGETQYF.

The count of this clone is one. This sequence joins TRBV10-3 and TRBJ2-7, with D hard to call. The CDR3 sequence is 13 residues long. V lost 3 bases, J lost 6 bases, and 12 bases lay in between. Germline V gene lookup returns CDR1 ENHRY and CDR2 SYGVKD. In DNA, the CDR3 is TGTGCCATCAGTGATCGTCCCGAACCCGAGCAGTACTTC. Amino acid sequence: CAISDRPEPEQYF.

Details on this clone: Other DNA sequences in this sample translate to the same CDR3. V is TRBV5-1 and J is TRBJ2-5, with a possible D match to TRBD1 (5 bases). The ends were cut back, 0 bases at V and 5 bases at J, with 8 bases in the middle. In germline, CDR1 is SGHRS, CDR2 YFSETQ. This CDR3 comprises 13 residues. The DNA for the CDR3 is TGCGCCAGCAGCTTGGAGGGGTCCGAGACCCAGTACTTC. It is translated as CASSLEGSETQYF.

The V call is TRBV5-1, the J call TRBJ2-2; possible D gene TRBD1, 7 bases. Per the germline V gene, CDR1 is SGHRS and CDR2 is YFSETQ. The CDR3 is made up of 15 amino acids. V was pared by 4 bases and J by 7 bases, with 17 bases between. The CDR3 DNA reads as TGCGCCAGCAGCCCAACGTCCAGGGGGGACGGGGAGCTGTTTTTT. It is translated as CASSPTSRGDGELFF.

The chain employs TRBV30 and TRBJ2-7; 7 bases agree with TRBD2. The germline V gene encodes CDR1 GTSNPN and CDR2 SVGIG (reference sequence). J gave up 9 bases and V 5 bases, and 13 bases lay outside the gene matches. CDR3 length equals 13 residues. The CDR3 DNA reads as TGTGCCTGGGCCCAAGGCGGGAGTCAGGTGCAGTACTTC. Its protein product is CAWAQGGSQVQYF.

The chain employs TRBV5-1 and TRBJ2-7; 7 nucleotides match TRBD1. The CDR3 is made up of 16 amino acids. V lost 3 bases, J lost 11 bases, and 20 bases stayed unmatched. Germline CDR1 SGHRS, CDR2 YFSETQ. CDR3 protein: CASSSSSHPGQKNEYF. The CDR3, as DNA: TGCGCCAGCAGCTCGTCCTCACATCCGGGACAGAAAAACGAGTACTTC.

As to this clone: Mismatch with germline at one junction end may stem from a read error. At the DNA level, this CDR3 is encoded by other sequences in the same sample as well. This rearrangement joins TRBV7-7 to TRBJ2-1; the D gene is possibly TRBD1 (6 bases). The CDR3 contains 13 residues. Per germline, CDR1 SSHAT and CDR2 FNYEAQ (reference sequence). As DNA, the CDR3 is TGTGCTAGCAGCTTAGACAGGTACAATGAGCAGTTCTTC. This encodes CASSLDRYNEQFF.

The rearrangement links TRBV11-2 to TRBJ2-1; TRBD1 aligns across 8 bases. The CDR3 is 14 residues long. Germline assignment: CDR1 SGHAT and CDR2 FQNNGV. V shed 2 bases and J 4 bases; nucleotides not matched to a gene: 1. The DNA for the CDR3 is TGTGCCAGCAGCTTACAGGGGGCTTACAATGAGCAGTTCTTC. This gives the protein CASSLQGAYNEQFF.

The rearrangement uses TRBV30 and TRBJ2-7; D unclear. Germline V CDR1 and CDR2: GTSNPN, SVGIG (reference sequence). This CDR3 region has 14 residues. The V end lost 5 bases, the J end lost 0 bases, and 14 bases lay between the germline ends. For the CDR3, the DNA is TGTGCCTGGGACGCCCAGGTGTCCTCCTACGAGCAGTACTTC. This gives the protein CAWDAQVSSYEQYF.

The rearrangement links TRBV6-5 to TRBJ2-2; D call uncertain. CDR1 and CDR2 from the germline V gene are MNHEY and SVGAGI. Trimming removed 6 bases from V and 7 bases from J, with 9 bases in between. This CDR3 region has 12 residues. The CDR3 reads CASSSPRGELFF. For the CDR3, the DNA is TGTGCCAGCAGCTCCCCCCGCGGGGAGCTGTTTTTT.

The chain joins TRBV7-7 to TRBJ2-2; the match to TRBD2 covers 9 bases. The CDR3 consists of 14 residues. CDR1 SSHAT and CDR2 FNYEAQ come from the germline V gene (reference sequence). J lost 4 bases, V lost 11 bases, and 8 bases had no gene match. The CDR3 loop reads CAVEREVLTGELFF. The CDR3 DNA sequence: TGTGCCGTCGAGCGGGAGGTCCTCACCGGGGAGCTGTTTTTT.

The chain combines TRBV5-1 with TRBJ2-1; 7 bases fit TRBD1. Germline CDR1 and CDR2: SGHRS and YFSETQ. Losses at the gene ends were 0 bases for V and 5 bases for J; bases not matched to a gene: 11. This CDR3 region has 17 residues. The CDR3 DNA is TGCGCCAGCAGCTTGGGCGGACAGGTCGGGGTAAACAATGAGCAGTTCTTC. It translates to CASSLGGQVGVNNEQFF.

This clone was seen only once. This chain connects TRBV27 to TRBJ2-3, with TRBD2 identical over 9 bases. The CDR3 contains 14 residues. The germline V gene has CDR1 MNHEY and CDR2 SMNVEV (reference sequence). The trim removed 6 bases at V and 2 bases at J, leaving 3 bases unmatched. The CDR3 DNA reads TGTGCCAGCAGGAGACTAGCGGACACAGATACGCAGTATTTT. Protein sequence: CASRRLADTDTQYF.

About this clone: A junction end diverges from the germline sequence, so it may reflect a read error. The gene calls are TRBV28 and TRBJ1-3; 10 bases line up with TRBD1. This CDR3 contains 12 residues. From germline, CDR1 is MDHEN and CDR2 SYDVKM. CDR3: CASSLRTGGGFF. The CDR3 DNA sequence: TGTGCCAGCAGTTTACGGACAGGGGGTGGATTTTTT.

The chain is built from TRBV13 and TRBJ2-3; no reliable D call. Trimming removed 5 bases from V and 2 bases from J, with 11 bases in between. This CDR3 is 14 amino acids long. The V gene's germline CDR1 is PRHDT and CDR2 FYEKMQ (reference sequence). In DNA, the CDR3 is TGTGCCAGCAGCCCCACATGGACCACAGATACGCAGTATTTT. Its protein is CASSPTWTTDTQYF.

V gene TRBV4-1 combines with J gene TRBJ2-5; the match to TRBD1 covers 10 bases. CDR3 size: 19 residues. Germline V gives CDR1 MGHRA, CDR2 YSYEKL. Trimming cost V 0 bases and J 2 bases; bases outside gene matches: 12. The CDR3 sequence: CASSQDEPTGQGFQETQYF. Here the CDR3 DNA reads TGCGCCAGCAGCCAAGATGAGCCAACGGGACAGGGGTTTCAAGAGACCCAGTACTTC.

This rearrangement joins TRBV2 to TRBJ2-1, with 7 bases identical to TRBD1. Germline V gene sequence: CDR1 SNHLY, CDR2 FYNNEI. V dropped 8 bases and J dropped 4; count of bases not matched to a gene: 5. The CDR3 consists of 13 residues. CDR3 bases: TGTGCCAGCCGAAGGGACAGATACAATGAGCAGTTCTTC. Amino acid sequence: CASRRDRYNEQFF.